A selection of T cell receptor beta chains follows, all from one sample in a study of CD4 and CD8 cells across lung adenocarcinoma regions. TCRdb used MiXCR to reprocess the PCR reads, holding one entry per CDR3 protein. In the table there are around 10,000 distinct CDR3 sequences, 45% to 60% of which are singletons. The specimen sequenced was CD8+ T cells from the margin of a lung tumor. The receptor source for this set is a male donor with lung adenocarcinoma. The CD4 and CD8 labels of this study may be unreliable. The CDR3 runs from the conserved cysteine through the conserved F or W. Each record gives: J gene, V gene, clone size, D gene, CDR3 protein, CDR3 DNA. A D gene is named only where the DNA matches it firmly. The listing skips clone size in some rows; elsewhere it reads once, few, many or a size class.

j_call: TRBJ2-5
v_call: TRBV12-3/TRBV12-4
clone_size: -
d_call: -
cdr3_aa: CASSLANTETQYF
cdr3_nt: TGTGCCAGCAGTTTGGCCAACACAGAGACGCAGTACTTC

j_call: TRBJ2-2
v_call: TRBV6-5
clone_size: -
d_call: -
cdr3_aa: CASSYTTGTGELYF
cdr3_nt: TGTGCCAGCAGTTACACGACTGGCACCGGGGAGCTGTATTTT

j_call: TRBJ2-7
v_call: TRBV6-5
clone_size: -
d_call: -
cdr3_aa: CASSYHIGDSSYEQYF
cdr3_nt: TGTGCCAGCAGTTACCACATCGGAGACAGCTCCTACGAGCAGTACTTC

j_call: TRBJ2-7
v_call: TRBV28
clone_size: -
d_call: TRBD1
cdr3_aa: CASSFPAYRGPNEQYF
cdr3_nt: TGTGCCAGCAGTTTCCCCGCCTACAGGGGGCCTAACGAGCAGTACTTC

j_call: TRBJ2-1
v_call: TRBV12-3/TRBV12-4
clone_size: medium-sized
d_call: TRBD2
cdr3_aa: CASSLNRVLGSGRRRGNEQFF
cdr3_nt: TGTGCCAGCAGTTTAAACAGGGTATTGGGTAGCGGGAGGAGGAGGGGCAATGAGCAGTTCTTC

j_call: TRBJ2-1
v_call: TRBV7-3
clone_size: -
d_call: -
cdr3_aa: CASSRSGANSHEQFF
cdr3_nt: TGTGCCAGCAGCCGGTCGGGGGCGAATTCCCATGAGCAGTTCTTC

j_call: TRBJ2-2
v_call: TRBV6-1
clone_size: many
d_call: TRBD1
cdr3_aa: CASKRGPETGELFF
cdr3_nt: TGTGCCAGCAAGAGGGGGCCGGAGACCGGGGAGCTGTTTTTT

j_call: TRBJ2-1
v_call: TRBV6-1
clone_size: once
d_call: -
cdr3_aa: CASRFPSEEQFF
cdr3_nt: TGTGCCAGCAGGTTCCCCTCAGAGGAGCAGTTCTTC

j_call: TRBJ2-5
v_call: TRBV10-2
clone_size: large
d_call: -
cdr3_aa: CASSNVETQYF
cdr3_nt: TGCGCCAGCAGTAATGTAGAAACCCAGTACTTC

j_call: TRBJ2-5
v_call: TRBV6-1
clone_size: -
d_call: -
cdr3_aa: CASSEEGRNQDTQYF
cdr3_nt: TGTGCCAGCAGTGAAGAGGGACGTAACCAAGATACGCAGTACTTC

j_call: TRBJ2-1
v_call: TRBV6-5
clone_size: -
d_call: TRBD2
cdr3_aa: CASSSWTGGGDEQFF
cdr3_nt: TGTGCCAGCAGTTCTTGGACTGGCGGGGGAGATGAGCAGTTCTTC

j_call: TRBJ2-1
v_call: TRBV4-1
clone_size: -
d_call: -
cdr3_aa: CASSHTIRDHEQFF
cdr3_nt: TGCGCCAGCAGCCACACCATCAGGGACCATGAGCAGTTCTTC

j_call: TRBJ1-1
v_call: TRBV6-1
clone_size: many
d_call: TRBD1
cdr3_aa: CASSGTGRTEAFF
cdr3_nt: TGTGCCAGCAGTGGGACAGGGCGCACTGAAGCTTTCTTT

j_call: TRBJ2-3
v_call: TRBV7-3
clone_size: -
d_call: -
cdr3_aa: CASSLTGASWGTDTQYF
cdr3_nt: TGTGCCAGCAGCTTAACGGGGGCTAGCTGGGGCACAGATACGCAGTATTTT

j_call: TRBJ2-3
v_call: TRBV6-1
clone_size: few
d_call: -
cdr3_aa: CASTLADTQYF
cdr3_nt: TGTGCCAGCACCTTAGCAGATACGCAGTATTTT

j_call: TRBJ2-4
v_call: TRBV27
clone_size: -
d_call: -
cdr3_aa: CASRRTELAKNIQYF
cdr3_nt: TGTGCCAGCAGGCGGACCGAATTAGCCAAAAACATTCAGTACTTC

j_call: TRBJ2-1
v_call: TRBV9
clone_size: -
d_call: -
cdr3_aa: CASSESPGQYNEQFF
cdr3_nt: TGTGCCAGCAGCGAATCTCCGGGCCAATACAATGAGCAGTTCTTC

j_call: TRBJ2-1
v_call: TRBV12-3/TRBV12-4
clone_size: many
d_call: TRBD2
cdr3_aa: CASSSRSGNNEQFF
cdr3_nt: TGTGCCAGCAGTTCCCGTAGCGGGAACAATGAGCAGTTCTTC

j_call: TRBJ2-7
v_call: TRBV6-5
clone_size: few
d_call: -
cdr3_aa: CASSFPEGDEQYF
cdr3_nt: TGTGCCAGCAGTTTTCCCGAAGGGGACGAGCAGTACTTC

j_call: TRBJ2-7
v_call: TRBV24-1
clone_size: few
d_call: -
cdr3_aa: CATSDSPTGYEQYF
cdr3_nt: TGTGCCACCAGTGATTCACCCACCGGCTACGAGCAGTACTTC

j_call: TRBJ2-2
v_call: TRBV6-1
clone_size: -
d_call: TRBD2
cdr3_aa: CASNIETSGNDELFF
cdr3_nt: TGTGCCAGCAACATAGAGACTAGCGGGAACGATGAGCTGTTTTTT

j_call: TRBJ2-1
v_call: TRBV6-1
clone_size: few
d_call: TRBD2
cdr3_aa: CASSPASGGYNEQFF
cdr3_nt: TGTGCCAGCAGCCCGGCTAGCGGGGGTTACAATGAGCAGTTCTTC

j_call: TRBJ2-1
v_call: TRBV7-6
clone_size: -
d_call: -
cdr3_aa: CASSLRRNRVNEQFF
cdr3_nt: TGTGCCAGCAGCTTGCGGAGAAACAGGGTCAATGAGCAGTTCTTC

j_call: TRBJ2-5
v_call: TRBV7-8
clone_size: many
d_call: TRBD2
cdr3_aa: CASSLGGRSETQYF
cdr3_nt: TGTGCCAGCAGCTTGGGCGGGAGGTCCGAGACCCAGTACTTC

j_call: TRBJ2-3
v_call: TRBV6-1
clone_size: -
d_call: TRBD2
cdr3_aa: CASGKRDFTDTQYF
cdr3_nt: TGTGCCAGCGGTAAGCGGGACTTCACAGATACGCAGTATTTT